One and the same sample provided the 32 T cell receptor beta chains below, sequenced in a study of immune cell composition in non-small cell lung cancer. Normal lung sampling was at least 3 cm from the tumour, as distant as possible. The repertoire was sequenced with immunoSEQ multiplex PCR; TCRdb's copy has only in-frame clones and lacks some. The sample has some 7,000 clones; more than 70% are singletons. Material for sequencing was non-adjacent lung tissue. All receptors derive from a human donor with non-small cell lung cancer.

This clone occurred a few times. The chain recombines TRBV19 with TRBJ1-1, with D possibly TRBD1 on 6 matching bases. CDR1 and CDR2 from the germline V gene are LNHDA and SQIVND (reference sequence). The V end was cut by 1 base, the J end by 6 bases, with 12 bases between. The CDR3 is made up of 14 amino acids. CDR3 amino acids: CASSIGGGRAEAFF. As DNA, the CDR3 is TGTGCCAGTAGTATAGGTGGGGGCAGGGCTGAAGCTTTCTTT.

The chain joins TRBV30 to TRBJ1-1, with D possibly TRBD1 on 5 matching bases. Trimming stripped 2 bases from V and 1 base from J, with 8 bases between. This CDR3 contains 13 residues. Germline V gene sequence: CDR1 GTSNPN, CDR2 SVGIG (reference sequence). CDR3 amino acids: CAWSPTENTEAFF. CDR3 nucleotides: TGTGCCTGGAGTCCGACAGAGAACACTGAAGCTTTCTTT.

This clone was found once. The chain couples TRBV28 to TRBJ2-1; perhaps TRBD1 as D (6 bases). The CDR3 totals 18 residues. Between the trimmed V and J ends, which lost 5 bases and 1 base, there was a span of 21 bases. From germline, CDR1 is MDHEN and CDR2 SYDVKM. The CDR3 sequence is CASSGTGIGTISYNEQFF. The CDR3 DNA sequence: TGTGCCAGCAGTGGCACAGGGATAGGGACAATTTCCTACAATGAGCAGTTCTTC.

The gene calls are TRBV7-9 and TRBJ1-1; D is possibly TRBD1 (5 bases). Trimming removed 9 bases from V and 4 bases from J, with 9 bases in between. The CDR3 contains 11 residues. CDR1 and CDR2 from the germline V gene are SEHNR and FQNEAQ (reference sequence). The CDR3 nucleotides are TGTGCCAGGCCAAGGGGCACTGAAGCTTTCTTT. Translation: CARPRGTEAFF.

CDR3 DNA: TGTGCCAGCCGCCGGGACAGGACGAACACCGGGGAGCTGTTTTTT. It codes for CASRRDRTNTGELFF. The chain employs TRBV6-6 and TRBJ2-2; 8 nucleotides match TRBD1. Per germline, CDR1 MNHNY and CDR2 SVGAGI (reference sequence). The CDR3 runs 15 residues. Germline trimming cut 8 bases from V and 0 bases from J; bases unmatched to any gene: 5.

CDR3 sequence reads: CASRSRGAGAYEQYF. In DNA form, the CDR3 reads TGTGCCAGCAGATCGCGCGGGGCCGGGGCCTACGAGCAGTACTTC. This chain connects TRBV27 to TRBJ2-7; TRBD2 might be the D (6 bases). Germline CDR1 is MNHEY and CDR2 is SMNVEV (reference sequence). The V end lost 6 bases, the J end lost 2 bases, and 17 bases lay between the germline ends. This CDR3 has 15 amino acids.

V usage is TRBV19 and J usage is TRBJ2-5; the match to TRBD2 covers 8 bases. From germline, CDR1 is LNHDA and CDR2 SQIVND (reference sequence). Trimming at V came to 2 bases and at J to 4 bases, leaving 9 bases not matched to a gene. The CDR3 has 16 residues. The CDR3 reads CASSINPGGPGETQYF. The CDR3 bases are TGTGCCAGTAGTATAAATCCGGGGGGGCCTGGAGAGACCCAGTACTTC.

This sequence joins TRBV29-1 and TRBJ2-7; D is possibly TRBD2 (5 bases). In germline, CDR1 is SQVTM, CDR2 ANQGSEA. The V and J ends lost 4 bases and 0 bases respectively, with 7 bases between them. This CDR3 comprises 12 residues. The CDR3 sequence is CSVGEFSYEQYF. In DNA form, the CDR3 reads TGCAGCGTTGGGGAGTTCTCCTACGAGCAGTACTTC.

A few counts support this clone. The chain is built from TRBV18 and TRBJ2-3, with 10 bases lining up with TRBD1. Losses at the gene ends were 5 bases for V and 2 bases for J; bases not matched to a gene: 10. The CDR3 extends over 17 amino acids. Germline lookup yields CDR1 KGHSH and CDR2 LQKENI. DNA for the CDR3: TGTGCCAGCTCAAAGGGACAGGGGCTAGATCTCACAGATACGCAGTATTTT. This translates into CASSKGQGLDLTDTQYF.

The DNA of the CDR3 is TGTGCCAGTTTACAGGGAGAGACCCAGTACTTC. Protein: CASLQGETQYF. V is TRBV19 and J is TRBJ2-5, with D possibly matching TRBD1 (6 bases). Germline lookup yields CDR1 LNHDA and CDR2 SQIVND (reference sequence). The V end lost 8 bases, the J end lost 4 bases, and 8 bases lay between the germline ends. The CDR3 length is 11 residues.

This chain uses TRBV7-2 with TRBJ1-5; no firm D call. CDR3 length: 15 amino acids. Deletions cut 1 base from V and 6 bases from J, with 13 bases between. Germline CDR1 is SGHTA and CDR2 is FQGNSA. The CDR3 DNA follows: TGTGCCAGCAGCTTAGGCAGTACTTACAGTCAGCCCCAGCATTTT. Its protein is CASSLGSTYSQPQHF.

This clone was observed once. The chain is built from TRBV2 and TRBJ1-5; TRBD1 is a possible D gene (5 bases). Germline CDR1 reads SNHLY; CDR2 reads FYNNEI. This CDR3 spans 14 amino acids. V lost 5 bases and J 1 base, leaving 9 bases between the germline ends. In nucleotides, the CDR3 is TGTGCCAGCAGTTACCAGGGCAGCAATCAGCCCCAGCATTTT. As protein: CASSYQGSNQPQHF.

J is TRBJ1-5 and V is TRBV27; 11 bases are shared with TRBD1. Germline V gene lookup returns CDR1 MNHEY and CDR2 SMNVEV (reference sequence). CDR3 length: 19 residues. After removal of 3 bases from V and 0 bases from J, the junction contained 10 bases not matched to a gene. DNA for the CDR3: TGTGCCAGCAGTTTCCGGGGACAGGGGGTTTCGTCTAGCAATCAGCCCCAGCATTTT. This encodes CASSFRGQGVSSSNQPQHF.

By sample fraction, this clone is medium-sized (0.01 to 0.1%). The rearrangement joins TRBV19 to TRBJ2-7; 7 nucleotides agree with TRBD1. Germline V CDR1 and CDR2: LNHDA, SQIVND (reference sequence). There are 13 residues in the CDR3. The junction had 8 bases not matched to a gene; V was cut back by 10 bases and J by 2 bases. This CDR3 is CATLGTAPYEQYF. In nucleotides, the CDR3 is TGTGCCACCCTCGGGACAGCTCCCTACGAGCAGTACTTC.

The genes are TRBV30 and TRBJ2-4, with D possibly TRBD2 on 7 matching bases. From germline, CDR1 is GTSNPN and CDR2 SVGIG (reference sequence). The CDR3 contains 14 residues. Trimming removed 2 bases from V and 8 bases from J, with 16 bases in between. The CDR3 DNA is TGTGCCTGGAGTCACCAGGGAGGGGGGGACATTCAGTACTTC. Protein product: CAWSHQGGGDIQYF.

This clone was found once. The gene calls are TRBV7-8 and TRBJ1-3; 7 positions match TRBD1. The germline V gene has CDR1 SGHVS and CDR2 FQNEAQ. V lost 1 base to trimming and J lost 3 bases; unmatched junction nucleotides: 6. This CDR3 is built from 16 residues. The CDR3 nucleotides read TGTGCCAGCAGCTTAGGGCGTGCAGGGGGTGGAAACACCATATATTTT. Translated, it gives CASSLGRAGGGNTIYF.

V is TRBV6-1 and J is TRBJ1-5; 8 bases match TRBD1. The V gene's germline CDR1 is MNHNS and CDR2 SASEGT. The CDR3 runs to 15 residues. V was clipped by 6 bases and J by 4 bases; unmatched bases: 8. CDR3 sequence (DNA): TGTGCCAGCAGGGTGGACAGGGCACAAAATCAGCCCCAGCATTTT. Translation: CASRVDRAQNQPQHF.

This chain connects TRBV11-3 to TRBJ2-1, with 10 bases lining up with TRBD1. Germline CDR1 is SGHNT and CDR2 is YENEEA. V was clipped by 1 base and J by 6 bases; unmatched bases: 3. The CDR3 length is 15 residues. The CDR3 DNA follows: TGTGCCAGCAGCTTAGGGACAGGGGGGCCCAATGAGCAGTTCTTC. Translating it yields CASSLGTGGPNEQFF. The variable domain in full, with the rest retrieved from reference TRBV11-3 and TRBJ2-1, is EAGVVQSPRYKIIEKKQPVAFWCNPISGHNTLYWYLQNLGQGPELLIRYENEEAVDDSQLPKDRFSAERLKGVDSTLKIQPAELGDSAVYLCASSLGTGGPNEQFFGPGTRLTVL.

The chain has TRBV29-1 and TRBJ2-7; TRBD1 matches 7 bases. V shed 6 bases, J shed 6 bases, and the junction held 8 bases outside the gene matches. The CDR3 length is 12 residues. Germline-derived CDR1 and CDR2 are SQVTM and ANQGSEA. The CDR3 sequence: CSVGHNRGEQYF. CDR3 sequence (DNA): TGCAGCGTGGGACATAACAGGGGCGAGCAGTACTTC.

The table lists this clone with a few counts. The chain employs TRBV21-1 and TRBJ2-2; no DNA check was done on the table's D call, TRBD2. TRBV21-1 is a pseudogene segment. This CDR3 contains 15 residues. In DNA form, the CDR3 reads TGTGCCAGCAGCAAACGGCGGGAGGTAACCGGGGAGCTGTTTTTT. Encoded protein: CASSKRREVTGELFF.

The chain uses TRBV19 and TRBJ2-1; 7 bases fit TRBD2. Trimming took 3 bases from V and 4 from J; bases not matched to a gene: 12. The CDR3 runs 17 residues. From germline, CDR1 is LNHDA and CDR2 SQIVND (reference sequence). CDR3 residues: CASSIGVGGGLYNEQFF. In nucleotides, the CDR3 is TGTGCCAGTAGTATTGGCGTGGGGGGAGGGCTTTACAATGAGCAGTTCTTC.

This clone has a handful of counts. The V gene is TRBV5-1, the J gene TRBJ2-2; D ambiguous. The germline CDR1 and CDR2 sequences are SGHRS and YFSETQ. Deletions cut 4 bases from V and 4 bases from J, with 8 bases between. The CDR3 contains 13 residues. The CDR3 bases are TGCGCCAGCAGCACAACAGTCACCGGGGAGCTGTTTTTT. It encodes CASSTTVTGELFF.

In DNA, the CDR3 is TGTGCCAGCAGTCGACTAGCGGGAACAGATACGCAGTATTTT. It codes for CASSRLAGTDTQYF. The chain combines TRBV28 with TRBJ2-3, with 11 bases matching TRBD2. V shed 5 bases, J shed 3 bases, and the junction held 1 base outside the gene matches. This CDR3 contains 14 residues. The germline V gene has CDR1 MDHEN and CDR2 SYDVKM.

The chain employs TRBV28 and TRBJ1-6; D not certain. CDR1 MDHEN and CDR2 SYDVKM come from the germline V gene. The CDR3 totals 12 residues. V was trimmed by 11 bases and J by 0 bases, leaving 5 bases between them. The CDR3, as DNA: TGTGCCCACAGCTCCTATAATTCACCCCTCCACTTT. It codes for CAHSSYNSPLHF.

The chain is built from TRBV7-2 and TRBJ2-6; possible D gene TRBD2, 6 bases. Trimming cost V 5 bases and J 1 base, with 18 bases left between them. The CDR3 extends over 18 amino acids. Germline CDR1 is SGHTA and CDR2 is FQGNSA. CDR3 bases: TGTGCCAGCAGCCCGACTAGAGGTATATTTTCTGGGGCCAACGTCCTGACTTTC. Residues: CASSPTRGIFSGANVLTF.

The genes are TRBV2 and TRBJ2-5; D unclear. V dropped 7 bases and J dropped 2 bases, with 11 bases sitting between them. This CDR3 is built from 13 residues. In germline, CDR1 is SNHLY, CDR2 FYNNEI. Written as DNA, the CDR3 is TGTGCCAGCATTCACGGAGAACAAGAGACCCAGTACTTC. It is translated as CASIHGEQETQYF. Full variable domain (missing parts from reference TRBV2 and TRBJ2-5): EPEVTQTPSHQVTQMGQEVILRCVPISNHLYFYWYRQILGQKVEFLVSFYNNEISEKSEIFDDQFSVERPDGSNFTLKIRSTKLEDSAMYFCASIHGEQETQYFGPGTRLLVL.

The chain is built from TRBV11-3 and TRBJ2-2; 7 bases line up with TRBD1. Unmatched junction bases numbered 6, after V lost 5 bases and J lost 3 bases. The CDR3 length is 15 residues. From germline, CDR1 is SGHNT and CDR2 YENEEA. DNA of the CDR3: TGTGCCAGCAGCCTAAACGGACAGGACACCGGGGAGCTGTTTTTT. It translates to CASSLNGQDTGELFF.

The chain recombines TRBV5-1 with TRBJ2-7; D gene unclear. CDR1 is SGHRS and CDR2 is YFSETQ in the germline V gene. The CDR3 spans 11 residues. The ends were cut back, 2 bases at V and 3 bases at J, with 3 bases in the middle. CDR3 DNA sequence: TGCGCCAGCAGCTTCAACTACGAGCAGTACTTC. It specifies CASSFNYEQYF.

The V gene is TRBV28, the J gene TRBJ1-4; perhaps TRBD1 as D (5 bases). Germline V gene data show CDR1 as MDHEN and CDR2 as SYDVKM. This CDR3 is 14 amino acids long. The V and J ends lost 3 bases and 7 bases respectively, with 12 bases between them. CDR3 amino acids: CASSFVQGTEKLFF. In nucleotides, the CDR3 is TGTGCCAGCAGTTTCGTGCAGGGTACTGAAAAACTGTTTTTT. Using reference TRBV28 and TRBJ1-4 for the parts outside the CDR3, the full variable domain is DVKVTQSSRYLVKRTGEKVFLECVQDMDHENMFWYRQDPGLGLRLIYFSYDVKMKEKGDIPEGYSVSREKKERFSLILESASTNQTSMYLCASSFVQGTEKLFFGSGTQLSVL.

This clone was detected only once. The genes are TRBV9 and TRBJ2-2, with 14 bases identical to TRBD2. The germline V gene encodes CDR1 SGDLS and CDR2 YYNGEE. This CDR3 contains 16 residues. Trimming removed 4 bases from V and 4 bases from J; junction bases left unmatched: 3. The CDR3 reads CASSFGLAGGTGELFF. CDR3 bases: TGTGCCAGCAGCTTCGGACTAGCGGGAGGCACCGGGGAGCTGTTTTTT. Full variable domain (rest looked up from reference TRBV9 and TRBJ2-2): DSGVTQTPKHLITATGQRVTLRCSPRSGDLSVYWYQQSLDQGLQFLIQYYNGEERAKGNILERFSAQQFPDLHSELNLSSLELGDSALYFCASSFGLAGGTGELFFGEGSRLTVL.

The CDR3: CASSSGTSGGARGTDTQYF. The CDR3 bases are TGTGCCAGCAGCTCCGGGACTAGCGGGGGGGCCCGGGGCACAGATACGCAGTATTTT. The rearrangement links TRBV11-2 to TRBJ2-3; 16 bases fit TRBD2. V gave up 4 bases and J gave up 1 base; unmatched junction bases: 8. CDR1 and CDR2 (germline): SGHAT, FQNNGV. The CDR3 has 19 residues.

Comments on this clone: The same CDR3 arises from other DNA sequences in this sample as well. The CDR3 DNA sequence: TGTGCCAGCAGCCCTAGGCTAGCGGGAGAAGGAAACATTCAGTACTTC. It is translated as CASSPRLAGEGNIQYF. The chain combines TRBV7-8 with TRBJ2-4, with 10 bases identical to TRBD2. The CDR3 consists of 16 residues. Per the germline V gene, CDR1 is SGHVS and CDR2 is FQNEAQ. J gave up 6 bases and V 5 bases, and 10 bases lay outside the gene matches.